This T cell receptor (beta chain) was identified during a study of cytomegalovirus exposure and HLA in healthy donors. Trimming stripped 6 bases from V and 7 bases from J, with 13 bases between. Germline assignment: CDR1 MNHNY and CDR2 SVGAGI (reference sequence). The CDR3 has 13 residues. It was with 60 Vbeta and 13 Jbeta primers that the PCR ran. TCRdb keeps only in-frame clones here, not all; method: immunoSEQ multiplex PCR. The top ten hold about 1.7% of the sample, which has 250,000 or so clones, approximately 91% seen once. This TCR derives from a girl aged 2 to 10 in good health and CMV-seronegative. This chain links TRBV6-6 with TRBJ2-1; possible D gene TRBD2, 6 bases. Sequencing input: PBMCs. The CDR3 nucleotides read TGTGCCAGCAGCCGACTAGAAGAAAATGAGCAGTTCTTC. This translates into CASSRLEENEQFF.